This T cell receptor beta chain was profiled in a study of CD8+ T cells in alopecia areata. The J segment lost 3 bases and the V segment lost 7 bases, leaving 3 bases of the junction unmatched. Germline loops: CDR1 SEHNR, CDR2 FQNEAQ (reference sequence). The CDR3 sequence is 14 residues long. As for treatment: oral pan-JAK inhibitor, 5-10 mg twice daily. Researchers took lesional scalp punch biopsies and peripheral blood from people who were alopecia areata patients. RNA, once extracted, was reverse transcribed into cDNA for use as the sequencing template. The table came from immunoSEQ multiplex PCR; TCRdb's copy has only in-frame clones and leaves some out. The repertoire holds 95,000 to 150,000 clones, around 53% seen once, with 0.46% in the top ten.

The rearrangement uses TRBV7-9 and TRBJ2-6, with 7 bases aligning to TRBD1. The sequence derives from a human donor with alopecia areata. Sequenced material: CD4+ T cells sorted from blood, taken at week 4, from a patient treated with tofacitinib. CDR3 in DNA: TGTGCCAGCATTACAGGGGATGGGGCCAACGTCCTGACTTTC. Its translation: CASITGDGANVLTF. Looking up the rest from reference TRBV7-9 and TRBJ2-6 gives the full variable domain: DTGVSQNPRHKITKRGQNVTFRCDPISEHNRLYWYRQTLGQGPEFLTYFQNEAQLEKSRLLSDRFSAERPKGSFSTLEIQRTEQGDSAMYLCASITGDGANVLTFGAGSRLTVL.